The rows below give T cell receptor beta chains drawn from one sample of a study of a mutant IDH1 vaccine in newly diagnosed glioma. The repertoire was sequenced with immunoSEQ multiplex PCR; TCRdb's copy has only in-frame clones and lacks some. The sample carries tens of thousands of clones, more than 75% recorded once. For these TCRs, the target antigens are not known. Sequencing was performed on PBMCs, taken from a glioma patient whose treatment included an IDH1 peptide vaccine. The origin of the receptors is a man in his thirties or forties with glioma. Each CDR3 is given with its conserved first and last residue. Each record gives: D gene, V gene, J gene, clone size, CDR3 DNA, CDR3 protein. D genes are given only for firm matches. Clone size, where shown, is once, few, many, or a class for clones that have expanded.

D: NA
V: TRBV6-6
J: TRBJ1-1
size: NA
DNA: TGTGCCAGCAGTTACGTAACAGGGGAAGCTTTCTTT
CDR3: CASSYVTGEAFF

D: NA
V: TRBV9
J: TRBJ1-4
size: NA
DNA: TGTGCCAGCAGCGTGGGGGGGCTTAAGGAAAAACTGTTTTTT
CDR3: CASSVGGLKEKLFF

D: TRBD2
V: TRBV7-2
J: TRBJ2-7
size: NA
DNA: TGTGCCAGCAGCTCTCGGACTAGCAGTTTCGACGAGCAGTACTTC
CDR3: CASSSRTSSFDEQYF

D: NA
V: TRBV2
J: TRBJ2-3
size: NA
DNA: TGTGCCAGCAGTGTGGGGGCAGCGGTTACGCAGTATTTT
CDR3: CASSVGAAVTQYF

D: NA
V: TRBV5-1
J: TRBJ2-5
size: NA
DNA: TGCGCCAGCAGCTTGACCCGACAAGAGACCCAGTACTTC
CDR3: CASSLTRQETQYF

D: NA
V: TRBV25-1
J: TRBJ1-2
size: NA
DNA: TGTGCCAGCAGTGAATTAGCCGGGACCCCTTATGGCTACACCTTC
CDR3: CASSELAGTPYGYTF

D: NA
V: TRBV28
J: TRBJ1-2
size: NA
DNA: TGTGCCAGCAGTTTAGGGCTCTCCTATGGCTACACCTTC
CDR3: CASSLGLSYGYTF

D: NA
V: TRBV29-1
J: TRBJ2-1
size: NA
DNA: TGCAGCGTTGTAGGGGGATGGCGAAATGAGCAGTTCTTC
CDR3: CSVVGGWRNEQFF

D: TRBD1
V: TRBV9
J: TRBJ1-5
size: NA
DNA: TGTGCCAGCAGCGCATTGGACAGGAGGAGCAATCAGCCCCAGCATTTT
CDR3: CASSALDRRSNQPQHF

D: TRBD2
V: TRBV6-1
J: TRBJ2-3
size: NA
DNA: TGTGCCAGCAGTGGGACTAGCGGGGGACTCGTGAGTACGCAGTATTTT
CDR3: CASSGTSGGLVSTQYF

D: NA
V: TRBV2
J: TRBJ1-1
size: NA
DNA: TGTGCCAGCAGGTCAAACCGGCAGCTGAACACTGAAGCTTTCTTT
CDR3: CASRSNRQLNTEAFF

D: TRBD1
V: TRBV7-2
J: TRBJ1-1
size: NA
DNA: TGTGCCAGCAGCCTGGGACAGGCGGCCACTGAAGCTTTCTTT
CDR3: CASSLGQAATEAFF

D: NA
V: TRBV4-2
J: TRBJ1-2
size: NA
DNA: TGTGCCAGCAGCCAAGATGGGGCGACTCTCGATGGCTACACCTTC
CDR3: CASSQDGATLDGYTF

D: TRBD1
V: TRBV2
J: TRBJ1-2
size: NA
DNA: TGTGCCCTTGGGACAGGGGCTGGCTACACCTTC
CDR3: CALGTGAGYTF

D: TRBD1
V: TRBV7-6
J: TRBJ1-3
size: NA
DNA: TGTGCCAGCAGCTTGGCACCAGGGGGTCTCTCTGGAAACACCATATATTTT
CDR3: CASSLAPGGLSGNTIYF

D: TRBD1
V: TRBV19
J: TRBJ2-1
size: NA
DNA: TGTGCCAGTAGCTTGGGACAGAACAATGAGCAGTTCTTC
CDR3: CASSLGQNNEQFF

D: NA
V: TRBV4-1
J: TRBJ2-2
size: NA
DNA: TGCGCCAGCAGCCAGGGAACAGGGTACACCGGGGAGCTGTTTTTT
CDR3: CASSQGTGYTGELFF

D: NA
V: TRBV28
J: TRBJ1-1
size: NA
DNA: TGTGCCAGCAGTCGGGCGGTCGCTAGGACGGGGAACACTGAAGCTTTCTTT
CDR3: CASSRAVARTGNTEAFF

D: NA
V: TRBV5-6
J: TRBJ1-1
size: NA
DNA: TGTGCCAGCAGCCGGGCGGCCAGGGTGGGCAGAGAAGCTTTCTTT
CDR3: CASSRAARVGREAFF

D: TRBD2
V: TRBV7-9
J: TRBJ2-1
size: once
DNA: TGTGCCAGCAGCGAGCGGGACGTAGGGTCCTACAATGAGCAGTTCTTC
CDR3: CASSERDVGSYNEQFF